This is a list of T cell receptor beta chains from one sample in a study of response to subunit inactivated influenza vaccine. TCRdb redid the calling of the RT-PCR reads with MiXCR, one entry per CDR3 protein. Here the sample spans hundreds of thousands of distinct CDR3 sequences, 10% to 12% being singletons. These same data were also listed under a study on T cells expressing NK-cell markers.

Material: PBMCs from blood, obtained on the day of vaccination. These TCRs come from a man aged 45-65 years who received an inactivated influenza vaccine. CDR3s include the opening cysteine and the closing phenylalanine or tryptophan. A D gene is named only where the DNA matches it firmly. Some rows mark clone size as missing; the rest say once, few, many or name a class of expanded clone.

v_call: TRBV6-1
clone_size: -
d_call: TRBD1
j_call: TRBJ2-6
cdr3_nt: TGTGCCAGCAGAAACAGGGGGCAGAACTCTGGGGCCAACGTCCTGACTTTC
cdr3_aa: CASRNRGQNSGANVLTF

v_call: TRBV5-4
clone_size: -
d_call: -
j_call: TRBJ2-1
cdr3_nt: TGTGCCAGCAGCTTGGGCGGGTCTACATCCTACAATGAGCAGTTCTTC
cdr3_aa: CASSLGGSTSYNEQFF

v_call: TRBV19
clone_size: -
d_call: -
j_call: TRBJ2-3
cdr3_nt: TGTGCCAGTAGTATGAGGATGACAGATACGCAGTATTTT
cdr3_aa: CASSMRMTDTQYF

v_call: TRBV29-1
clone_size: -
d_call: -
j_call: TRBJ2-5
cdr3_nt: TGCAGCGTTGTACAAGTACAAGAGACCCAGTACTTC
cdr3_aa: CSVVQVQETQYF

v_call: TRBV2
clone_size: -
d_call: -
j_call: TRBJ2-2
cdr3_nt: TGTGCCAGCAGTGAAAGGAAGGGAAATGCTAACACCGGGGAGCTGTTTTTT
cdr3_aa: CASSERKGNANTGELFF

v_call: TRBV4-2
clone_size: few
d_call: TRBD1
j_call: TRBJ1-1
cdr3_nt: TGTGCCAGCAGCCAAGTACAGGGGCGTTACACTGAAGCTTTCTTT
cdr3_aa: CASSQVQGRYTEAFF

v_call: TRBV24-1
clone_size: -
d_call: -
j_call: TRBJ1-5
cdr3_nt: TGTGCCACCAGTGATCGTGCAGGGTATCAGCCCCAGCATTTT
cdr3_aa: CATSDRAGYQPQHF

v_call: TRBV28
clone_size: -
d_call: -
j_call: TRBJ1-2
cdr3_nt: TGTGCCAGCAGTCCTCCTGAAGGGATTGAGACATTATTAGCTAACTATGGCTACACCTTC
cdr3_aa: CASSPPEGIETLLANYGYTF

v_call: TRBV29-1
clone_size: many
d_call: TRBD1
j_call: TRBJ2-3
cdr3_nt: TGCAGCGTTGAAGATAAGGGACAGGGAATAGATACGCAGTATTTT
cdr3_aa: CSVEDKGQGIDTQYF

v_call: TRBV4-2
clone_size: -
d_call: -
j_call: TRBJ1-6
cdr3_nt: TGTGCCAGCAGTGGTGTTGGGACATTTAATTCACCCCTCCACTTT
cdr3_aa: CASSGVGTFNSPLHF

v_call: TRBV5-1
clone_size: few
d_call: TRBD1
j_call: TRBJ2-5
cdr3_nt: TGCGCCAGCGGGTCGGGACAGGGGCTCCAAGAGACCCAGTACTTC
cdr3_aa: CASGSGQGLQETQYF

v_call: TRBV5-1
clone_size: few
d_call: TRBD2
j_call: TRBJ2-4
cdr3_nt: TGCGCCAGCAGCTTGGCCCTAGCGGGAGCGGACATTCAGTACTTC
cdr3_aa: CASSLALAGADIQYF

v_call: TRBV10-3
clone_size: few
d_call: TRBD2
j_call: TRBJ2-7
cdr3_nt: TGTGCCATCACTGGACTAGCGGGGGGGATCTACGAGCAGTACTTC
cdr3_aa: CAITGLAGGIYEQYF